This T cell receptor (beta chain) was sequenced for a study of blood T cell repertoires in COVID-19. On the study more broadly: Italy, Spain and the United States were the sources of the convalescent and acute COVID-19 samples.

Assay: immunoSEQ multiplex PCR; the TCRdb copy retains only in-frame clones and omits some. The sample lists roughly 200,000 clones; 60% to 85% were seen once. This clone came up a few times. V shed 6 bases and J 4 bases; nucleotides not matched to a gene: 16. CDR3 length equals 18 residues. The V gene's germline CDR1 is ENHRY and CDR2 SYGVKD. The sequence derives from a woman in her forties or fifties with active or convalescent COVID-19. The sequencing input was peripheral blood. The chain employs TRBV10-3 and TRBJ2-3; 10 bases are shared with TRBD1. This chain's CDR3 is CAISPGQGISGGADTQYF. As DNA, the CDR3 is TGTGCCATCAGCCCGGGACAGGGGATCTCCGGTGGGGCAGATACGCAGTATTTT.